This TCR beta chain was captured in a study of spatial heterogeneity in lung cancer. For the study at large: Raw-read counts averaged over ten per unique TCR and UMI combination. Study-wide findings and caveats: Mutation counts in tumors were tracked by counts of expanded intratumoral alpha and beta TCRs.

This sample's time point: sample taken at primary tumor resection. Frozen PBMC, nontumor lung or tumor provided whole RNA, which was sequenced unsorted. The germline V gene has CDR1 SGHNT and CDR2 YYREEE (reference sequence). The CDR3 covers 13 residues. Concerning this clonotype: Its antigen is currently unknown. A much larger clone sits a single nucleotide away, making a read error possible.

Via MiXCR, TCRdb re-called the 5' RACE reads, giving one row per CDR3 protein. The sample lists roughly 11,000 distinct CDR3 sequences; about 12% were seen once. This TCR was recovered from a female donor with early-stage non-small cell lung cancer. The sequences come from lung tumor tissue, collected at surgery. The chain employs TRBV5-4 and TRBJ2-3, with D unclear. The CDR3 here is CARSLQNTDGGYF. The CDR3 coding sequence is TGTGCCAGAAGCTTGCAAAATACGGACGGCGGGTATTTT.